Each of the 11 T cell receptor beta chains below was sequenced from the same sample in a study of vaccination effects on CD4 cells after COVID-19. TCRdb's copy holds only in-frame clones and misses some; the assay was immunoSEQ multiplex PCR. The data show tens of thousands of clones, more than 65% seen once. No antigen is known for these receptors. Following a 10-day culture, CD4+ T cells were purified. Sequencing used CD4+ T cells from PBMCs cultured without peptide, obtained before COVID-19 vaccination. The receptors here all came from a human donor who received a COVID-19 vaccine.

The rearrangement links TRBV4-2 to TRBJ2-5; 8 nucleotides align to TRBD2. The CDR3 contains 15 residues. The V gene's germline CDR1 is LGHNA and CDR2 YNFKEQ. V gave up 2 bases and J gave up 4 bases; unmatched junction bases: 6. CDR3: CASSQRGGGRETQYF. CDR3 nucleotide sequence: TGTGCCAGCAGCCAACGGGGCGGGGGGAGAGAGACCCAGTACTTC.

The rearrangement links TRBV28 to TRBJ2-2, with 11 bases lining up with TRBD1. This CDR3 is 17 amino acids long. Germline lookup yields CDR1 MDHEN and CDR2 SYDVKM. The junction had 12 bases not matched to a gene; V was cut back by 6 bases and J by 6 bases. CDR3 sequence: CASSSTDRGRWPGELFF. CDR3 in DNA: TGTGCCAGCAGCTCTACGGACAGGGGGCGCTGGCCCGGGGAGCTGTTTTTT.

This sequence joins TRBV11-2 and TRBJ1-2, with D perhaps matching TRBD1 (5 bases). The germline V gene has CDR1 SGHAT and CDR2 FQNNGV. Trimming removed 7 bases at V and 0 bases at J, with 18 bases between. The CDR3 runs 16 residues. The CDR3 protein is CASTSLGGPSNYGYTF. Written as DNA, the CDR3 is TGTGCCAGCACCTCTCTGGGGGGACCCTCTAACTATGGCTACACCTTC.

A few counts support this clone. The chain links TRBV11-3 to TRBJ2-7, with a weak D call TRBD2 (5 bases). The germline V gene encodes CDR1 SGHNT and CDR2 YENEEA. Trimming removed 5 bases at V and 3 bases at J, with 5 bases between. The CDR3 runs to 11 residues. The CDR3 spells CASSGGYEQYF. CDR3 coding DNA: TGTGCCAGCAGCGGAGGCTACGAGCAGTACTTC. Full variable domain (missing parts from reference TRBV11-3 and TRBJ2-7): EAGVVQSPRYKIIEKKQPVAFWCNPISGHNTLYWYLQNLGQGPELLIRYENEEAVDDSQLPKDRFSAERLKGVDSTLKIQPAELGDSAVYLCASSGGYEQYFGPGTRLTVT.

The CDR3 protein is CASGQAANYGYTF. The CDR3 coding sequence is TGTGCCAGCGGACAGGCAGCTAACTATGGCTACACCTTC. The chain employs TRBV6-5 and TRBJ1-2; 7 positions match TRBD1. J lost 0 bases, V lost 8 bases, and 3 bases had no gene match. Germline CDR1 and CDR2: MNHEY and SVGAGI. CDR3 length: 13 residues.

V and J are TRBV4-3 and TRBJ2-7; 7 nucleotides align to TRBD2. Trimming took 0 bases from V and 6 from J; bases not matched to a gene: 17. CDR3 length: 18 residues. Germline V gene data show CDR1 as LGHNA and CDR2 as YSLEER. In nucleotides, the CDR3 is TGCGCCAGCAGCCAAGAGGCCCCTCTGGTTGCGGGGGTAGTCGAGCAGTACTTC. It encodes CASSQEAPLVAGVVEQYF.

The V and J genes are TRBV20-1 and TRBJ2-1, with D perhaps matching TRBD1 (5 bases). V lost 5 bases, J lost 10 bases, and 9 bases lay in between. Germline V lookup: CDR1 DFQATT, CDR2 SNEGSKA (reference sequence). There are 10 residues in the CDR3. CDR3 bases: TGCAGTGCTGCCTCAGGGGAGCAGTTCTTC. Its translation: CSAASGEQFF.

V usage is TRBV30 and J usage is TRBJ2-1; 9 nucleotides agree with TRBD2. V shed 3 bases, J shed 10 bases, and the junction held 13 bases outside the gene matches. The CDR3 spans 15 residues. Germline V gives CDR1 GTSNPN, CDR2 SVGIG (reference sequence). The CDR3 region is CAWRGGSSGIGEQFF. CDR3 coding DNA: TGTGCCTGGAGGGGCGGTTCTAGCGGGATTGGGGAGCAGTTCTTC.

V usage is TRBV3-1 (or the pseudogene TRBV3-2) and J usage is TRBJ1-4, with 10 bases identical to TRBD1. Germline values: CDR1 LGHDT, CDR2 YNNKEL (reference sequence). The ends lost 5 bases at V and 8 bases at J; junction bases unmatched: 14. This CDR3 is 17 amino acids long. The CDR3: CASSFRQGAVFEEKLFF. The CDR3 DNA follows: TGTGCCAGCAGCTTCCGACAGGGGGCGGTCTTTGAAGAAAAACTGTTTTTT.

The gene calls are TRBV6-5 and TRBJ1-1, with D unresolved. This CDR3 is built from 15 residues. Trimming took off 7 bases at V and 6 bases at J, with 21 bases between the two ends. The germline V gene has CDR1 MNHEY and CDR2 SVGAGI. The CDR3 nucleotides read TGTGCCAGCACCCCCCAAGAGTTCATGAAGGCTGAAGCTTTCTTT. This translates into CASTPQEFMKAEAFF.

This clone was counted between two and nine times. V gene TRBV28 combines with J gene TRBJ2-7; tentatively, D is TRBD2 (5 bases). CDR1 MDHEN and CDR2 SYDVKM come from the germline V gene. The germline V and J ends were trimmed by 4 bases and 7 bases, with 14 bases remaining between them. The CDR3 spans 13 residues. The CDR3 DNA sequence: TGTGCCAGCAGTTCCCATATACTAGGGGAGCAGTACTTC. Its translation: CASSSHILGEQYF.